Below, one T cell receptor (beta chain) is given with its context. The data originate from a study of graft-versus-host responses after intestinal transplantation. Turning to the study itself: Multivisceral, liver-intestinal, or isolated intestinal grafts went to recipients.

TCRdb's copy holds only in-frame clones and misses some; the assay was immunoSEQ multiplex PCR. The sample has some 77,000 clones; over 80% are singletons. Trimming took 3 bases from V and 1 from J, leaving 22 bases between them. The CDR3 extends over 19 amino acids. Germline loops: CDR1 SQVTM, CDR2 ANQGSEA. This chain connects TRBV29-1 to TRBJ2-6; possibly TRBD1 or TRBD2 for D (5 bases each). The sample in question was PBMCs, obtained 98 days after intestinal transplantation. This clonotype was sampled from a human patient who received an intestinal transplant, so some T cells may come from the graft donor. CDR3 sequence: CSVESSREGGFSGANVLTF. CDR3 nucleotide sequence: TGCAGCGTTGAGTCCTCCAGGGAAGGAGGCTTTTCTGGGGCCAACGTCCTGACTTTC.